This T cell receptor (beta chain) was captured by sequencing in a study of cytomegalovirus exposure and HLA in healthy donors. About the research overall: There were 100 million to 120 million unique TCR beta sequences, drawn from approximately 190 million T cells, in an earlier analysis.

For this clone: Its cognate antigen is unknown.

The primer mix had 60 Vbeta and 13 Jbeta primers. Clones were sequenced by immunoSEQ multiplex PCR, and TCRdb holds only the in-frame ones, with some missing. The table includes 180,000 or so clones, around 81% detected once. The donors gave bone marrow, and they were healthy. Study conclusions and caveats: Per a prior analysis, the majority of TCR beta V segments were productive roughly 90% or roughly 30% of the time.

J lost 3 bases, V lost 4 bases, and 9 bases had no gene match. Germline V gene sequence: CDR1 ENHRY, CDR2 SYGVKD. The CDR3 runs 17 residues. The rearrangement joins TRBV10-3 to TRBJ2-2; 9 nucleotides align to TRBD2. This TCR came from a woman between 18 and 30 years old in good health and CMV-seropositive. Sequenced input: PBMCs. CDR3 coding DNA: TGTGCCATCAGTGGTCTAAGCGGGGGGTCGGACACCGGGGAGCTGTTTTTT. This sequence encodes CAISGLSGGSDTGELFF.